The 30 T cell receptor beta chains in this list originate from one sample, sequenced in a study of PD-1 blockade in classical Hodgkin lymphoma. The repertoire was sequenced with immunoSEQ multiplex PCR; TCRdb's copy has only in-frame clones and lacks some. The repertoire consists of around 19,000 clones, with roughly 80% occurring once and the leading ten covering 7.3%. Indicated time point: cycle 4 day 1 (C4D1), after more than 5 weeks of nivolumab. All patients relapsed after autologous stem cell transplantation, and brentuximab vedotin exposure varied. After PBMCs were thawed, their CD8+ T cells were isolated by magnetic negative selection. The sequencing used CD8+ T cells from blood, collected before the fourth cycle of nivolumab. All receptors come from a human donor with classical Hodgkin lymphoma.

V and J are TRBV5-1 and TRBJ1-3; no definite D call. Looked up from germline, CDR1 is SGHRS and CDR2 is YFSETQ. Trimming removed 0 bases at V and 0 bases at J, with 7 bases between. This CDR3 has 15 residues. The CDR3 coding sequence is TGCGCCAGCAGCTTGGATAGGACCTCTGGAAACACCATATATTTT. Translated: CASSLDRTSGNTIYF.

This chain uses TRBV19 with TRBJ1-4; D unresolved. Germline assignment: CDR1 LNHDA and CDR2 SQIVND (reference sequence). Trimming stripped 4 bases from V and 0 bases from J, with 12 bases between. The CDR3 is made up of 16 amino acids. The CDR3 nucleotides read TGTGCCAGTAGTACCCTTGATATGACAACTAATGAAAAACTGTTTTTT. It specifies CASSTLDMTTNEKLFF.

The chain combines TRBV28 with TRBJ2-1; TRBD2 agrees at 11 bases. The CDR3 length is 15 residues. V lost 7 bases and J lost 5; bases outside the gene matches: 7. CDR1 and CDR2 from the germline V gene are MDHEN and SYDVKM. CDR3 sequence: CASNLLAGDNNEQFF. In DNA, the CDR3 is TGTGCCAGCAATCTACTAGCGGGGGACAACAATGAGCAGTTCTTC.

This clone appeared once. The chain combines TRBV6-5 with TRBJ1-5; no definite D call. Germline values: CDR1 MNHEY, CDR2 SVGAGI. Trimming removed 2 bases from V and 7 bases from J, with 12 bases in between. This CDR3 has 14 amino acids. CDR3 DNA sequence: TGTGCCAGCAGTTACGGCTCAGGAAAGCAGCCCCAGCATTTT. Protein sequence: CASSYGSGKQPQHF.

V usage is TRBV12-5 and J usage is TRBJ2-7; D possibly corresponds to TRBD1 (6 bases). This CDR3 contains 13 residues. Germline V lookup: CDR1 LGHNT, CDR2 FRNRAP. Trimming stripped 4 bases from V and 3 bases from J, with 10 bases between. CDR3 in amino acids: CASGSTGFYEQYF. CDR3 in DNA: TGTGCTAGTGGTTCGACAGGTTTCTACGAGCAGTACTTC.

The CDR3: CAISEVEGALGTDTQYF. The CDR3, as DNA: TGTGCCATCAGTGAGGTTGAGGGGGCCTTAGGCACAGATACGCAGTATTTT. V gene TRBV10-3 combines with J gene TRBJ2-3; 7 positions agree with TRBD1. The CDR3 sequence is 17 residues long. J was trimmed by 1 base and V by 2 bases; bases with no gene match: 9. Germline V gene data show CDR1 as ENHRY and CDR2 as SYGVKD.

As DNA, the CDR3 is TGTGCCAGCAGCTTGTGGGGGGGTGGCACTGAAGCTTTCTTT. Its protein product is CASSLWGGGTEAFF. The chain combines TRBV5-6 with TRBJ1-1; tentative D call: TRBD1 (5 bases). Trimming cost V 1 base and J 4 bases, with 11 bases left between them. Germline V gene data show CDR1 as SGHDT and CDR2 as YYEEEE. The CDR3 runs to 14 residues.

The gene calls are TRBV29-1 and TRBJ2-5; 7 bases fit TRBD1. The J call may not be correct, given that the DNA end is closer to TRBJ2-7. The CDR3 contains 12 residues. Looked up from germline, CDR1 is SQVTM and CDR2 is ANQGSEA. Written as DNA, the CDR3 is TGCAGCGTTGCCAGGGGGAACTACGAGCAGTACTTC. Protein product: CSVARGNYEQYF.

This clone was found a few times. The chain joins TRBV14 to TRBJ1-2; D is unclear. Germline loops: CDR1 SGHDN, CDR2 FVKESK. Trimming removed 5 bases at V and 4 bases at J, with 17 bases between. The CDR3 sequence is 15 residues long. The CDR3, as DNA: TGTGCCAGCAGCGATTCAGGAATGAGTGGCTATGGCTACACCTTC. Protein sequence: CASSDSGMSGYGYTF.

The chain carries TRBV5-4 and TRBJ1-1, with D possibly TRBD1 on 5 matching bases. V lost 5 bases and J lost 8, with 13 bases in between. CDR3 length: 12 residues. CDR1 is SGHNT and CDR2 is YYREEE in the germline V gene (reference sequence). The chain's CDR3 is CASRGTAREAFF. CDR3 bases: TGTGCCAGCAGAGGGACGGCGAGAGAAGCTTTCTTT.

The rearrangement uses TRBV4-1 and TRBJ2-7; D remains unclear. CDR1 is MGHRA, CDR2 YSYEKL, per germline. The length of the CDR3 is 15 residues. The V end was cut by 1 base, the J end by 2 bases, with 12 bases between. CDR3 nucleotide sequence: TGCGCCAGCAGCCAAGGCCCTTTGGAGACCTACGAGCAGTACTTC. This sequence encodes CASSQGPLETYEQYF.

This clone qualifies as medium-sized. The V gene is TRBV21-1, the J gene TRBJ1-1; the table gives TRBD1 as D, unverified against the DNA. TRBV21-1 is a pseudogene locus. This CDR3 has 15 amino acids. CDR3 DNA: TGTGCCAGCAGCAACCAGACAGCAATGAACACTGAAGCTTTCTTT. Its translation: CASSNQTAMNTEAFF.

The chain links TRBV27 to TRBJ2-7, with D perhaps TRBD1 (6 bases). V was shortened by 2 bases and J by 0 bases, with 8 bases between the two germline ends. CDR1 is MNHEY, CDR2 SMNVEV, per germline (reference sequence). CDR3 length: 14 residues. CDR3 DNA sequence: TGTGCCAGCAGTTTACAGGGGTTCTCCTACGAGCAGTACTTC. Its translation is CASSLQGFSYEQYF.

The chain links TRBV7-8 to TRBJ1-6, with 10 bases fitting TRBD1. CDR3 length: 15 residues. Losses at the gene ends were 4 bases for V and 8 bases for J; bases not matched to a gene: 5. CDR1 SGHVS and CDR2 FQNEAQ come from the germline V gene. The CDR3 region has the DNA TGTGCCAGCAGCTCAGAGACAGGGGGCGATTCACCCCTCCACTTT. Its translation is CASSSETGGDSPLHF.

The chain links TRBV9 to TRBJ1-1, with TRBD1 as a possible D gene (6 bases). Germline loops: CDR1 SGDLS, CDR2 YYNGEE. V was cut by 3 bases and J by 6 bases, with 15 bases left in between. The CDR3 extends over 14 amino acids. CDR3 coding DNA: TGTGCCAGCAGCGGAACAGGGCTCGGGGCTGAAGCTTTCTTT. Translating gives CASSGTGLGAEAFF.

The rearrangement links TRBV7-6 to TRBJ2-3, with a tentative D call TRBD2 (7 bases). Per the germline V gene, CDR1 is SGHVS and CDR2 is FNYEAQ. Trimming stripped 4 bases from V and 2 bases from J, with 16 bases between. The CDR3 has 16 amino acids. CDR3 nucleotides: TGTGCCAGCAGCTCCCCCCGGGGGGCGGTCACAGATACGCAGTATTTT. Protein product: CASSSPRGAVTDTQYF.

This rearrangement joins TRBV5-6 to TRBJ2-3; 10 bases agree with TRBD2. Germline CDR1 reads SGHDT; CDR2 reads YYEEEE. After removal of 1 base from V and 2 bases from J, the junction contained 4 bases not matched to a gene. CDR3 length equals 16 residues. CDR3 DNA: TGTGCCAGCAGCTTGATGACTAGCGGGCCCACAGATACGCAGTATTTT. Residues: CASSLMTSGPTDTQYF.

With regard to this clone: The junction shows a germline mismatch at one end, possibly a read error. The chain links TRBV4-1 to TRBJ2-2; the match to TRBD1 covers 10 bases. Germline V gene lookup returns CDR1 MGHRA and CDR2 YSYEKL. The CDR3 totals 17 residues. The CDR3 is CAGSNKLGTGDSGELFF. The CDR3 bases are TGCGCCGGCAGCAATAAACTCGGGACAGGGGATTCCGGGGAGCTGTTTTTT.

The gene calls are TRBV27 and TRBJ2-7; possible D gene TRBD2, 5 bases. The V end lost 1 base, the J end lost 3 bases, and 10 bases lay between the germline ends. The length of the CDR3 is 14 residues. Germline V lookup: CDR1 MNHEY, CDR2 SMNVEV (reference sequence). The CDR3 loop reads CASSLLEGSYEQYF. CDR3 nucleotide sequence: TGTGCCAGCAGTTTATTAGAGGGCAGCTACGAGCAGTACTTC.

The V gene is TRBV7-2, the J gene TRBJ2-7, with D uncertain. The V end was cut by 4 bases, the J end by 3 bases, with 4 bases between. Germline lookup yields CDR1 SGHTA and CDR2 FQGNSA. CDR3 size: 11 residues. CDR3 coding DNA: TGTGCCAGCAGCTGGGACTACGAGCAGTACTTC. Translating it yields CASSWDYEQYF.

The chain is built from TRBV4-1 and TRBJ2-7; TRBD2 matches 8 bases. Germline lookup yields CDR1 MGHRA and CDR2 YSYEKL. This CDR3 has 16 residues. After removal of 1 base from V and 2 bases from J, the junction contained 7 bases not matched to a gene. This chain's CDR3 is CASSQGVSGATYEQYF. In nucleotides, the CDR3 is TGCGCCAGCAGCCAAGGGGTTAGCGGGGCAACCTACGAGCAGTACTTC.

This clone came up once. This chain links TRBV7-9 with TRBJ1-2, with unresolved D. This CDR3 spans 13 amino acids. V was pared by 1 base and J by 7 bases, with 10 bases between. The germline gives CDR1 SEHNR, CDR2 FQNEAQ (reference sequence). The CDR3 sequence is CASSLVGVAGYTF. CDR3 coding DNA: TGTGCCAGCAGCTTAGTCGGGGTGGCTGGCTACACCTTC.

The gene calls are TRBV27 and TRBJ1-4; 8 nucleotides align to TRBD1. V was clipped by 6 bases and J by 5 bases; unmatched bases: 2. Germline assignment: CDR1 MNHEY and CDR2 SMNVEV (reference sequence). The CDR3 spans 13 residues. CDR3 bases: TGTGCCAGCAGCCGACAGGGGAATGAAAAACTGTTTTTT. Its translation is CASSRQGNEKLFF.

This clone has just one count. V usage is TRBV19 and J usage is TRBJ2-1; the match to TRBD2 covers 12 bases. J lost 9 bases, V lost 5 bases, and 5 bases had no gene match. Germline V gene lookup returns CDR1 LNHDA and CDR2 SQIVND (reference sequence). There are 14 residues in the CDR3. DNA for the CDR3: TGTGCCAGTAGTCCTAGCGGGGGGGCAATTGAGCAGTTCTTC. It specifies CASSPSGGAIEQFF.

This clone was observed a few times. This chain connects TRBV27 to TRBJ1-2; perhaps TRBD1 as D (5 bases). CDR3 size: 14 residues. V gave up 3 bases and J gave up 5 bases, with 13 bases separating them. CDR1 and CDR2 from the germline V gene are MNHEY and SMNVEV (reference sequence). The CDR3 loop reads CASSLAGNYYGYTF. The CDR3 nucleotides are TGTGCCAGCAGTTTGGCAGGGAACTATTATGGCTACACCTTC.

The chain couples TRBV28 to TRBJ1-6, with D tentatively TRBD1 (5 bases). Trimming cost V 5 bases and J 10 bases, with 15 bases left between them. Germline loops: CDR1 MDHEN, CDR2 SYDVKM. The CDR3 extends over 14 amino acids. The chain's CDR3 is CASSPWQRGSPLHF. The CDR3, as DNA: TGTGCCAGCAGTCCCTGGCAGCGGGGCTCACCCCTCCACTTT.

CDR3 nucleotides: TGTGCCAGCAGGGAGACAGGGCCTAACTATGGCTACACCTTC. Translation: CASRETGPNYGYTF. The V and J genes are TRBV2 and TRBJ1-2; TRBD1 matches 7 bases. Germline-derived CDR1 and CDR2 are SNHLY and FYNNEI. This CDR3 is 14 amino acids long. The V gene end was trimmed by 6 bases and the J gene end by 0 bases; junction bases not matched to a gene: 4. The full variable domain, rest sourced from reference TRBV2 and TRBJ1-2, is EPEVTQTPSHQVTQMGQEVILRCVPISNHLYFYWYRQILGQKVEFLVSFYNNEISEKSEIFDDQFSVERPDGSNFTLKIRSTKLEDSAMYFCASRETGPNYGYTFGSGTRLTVV.

The chain joins TRBV2 to TRBJ2-1, with TRBD2 matching over 7 bases. The CDR3 runs 17 residues. Germline V gene lookup returns CDR1 SNHLY and CDR2 FYNNEI. J was trimmed by 0 bases and V by 6 bases; bases with no gene match: 11. CDR3 amino acids: CASSLSLAASSYNEQFF. The CDR3 nucleotides read TGTGCCAGCAGCCTGTCCCTAGCGGCGAGCTCCTACAATGAGCAGTTCTTC.

The chain carries TRBV29-1 and TRBJ1-2; 10 bases match TRBD1. The CDR3 totals 15 residues. Per germline, CDR1 SQVTM and CDR2 ANQGSEA. J lost 8 bases, V lost 5 bases, and 14 bases had no gene match. The CDR3 here is CSVYGPGQGIDGYTF. The CDR3 DNA sequence: TGCAGCGTTTACGGACCGGGACAGGGGATTGACGGCTACACCTTC.

The J gene is TRBJ1-2, the V gene TRBV9; D remains unclear. The germline CDR1 and CDR2 sequences are SGDLS and YYNGEE. CDR3 length equals 14 residues. V was pared by 0 bases and J by 1 base, with 7 bases between. CDR3: CASSVGGGNYGYTF. CDR3 bases: TGTGCCAGCAGCGTAGGGGGAGGTAACTATGGCTACACCTTC.